This record concerns one TCR beta chain sequence. The data stem from a study of blood T cell repertoires in COVID-19. Study details: From the United States, Italy and Spain came samples of acute and convalescent COVID-19. Nucleic acid was either cDNA or gDNA, and it came from T cells, B-cell-depleted T cells, or PBMCs.

The length of the CDR3 is 17 residues. The germline V gene has CDR1 SGHAT and CDR2 FQNNGV. The V and J ends lost 5 bases and 5 bases, in that order; junction bases with no gene match: 15. Source study methods: Researchers report that nucleated cell counts were estimated from reference gene primer amplification. The data were produced by immunoSEQ multiplex PCR, yet TCRdb's version contains in-frame clones alone and is incomplete. V, J and clone size are those of that table, while D and trimming were read from the DNA. The data show 55,000 to 85,000 clones, with roughly 70% seen just once and roughly a fifth held by the top ten.

This chain joins TRBV11-2 and TRBJ2-5, with TRBD2 matching over 9 bases. The clonotype comes from a man aged 60 to 75 with acute or convalescent COVID-19. The sequencing sample was made of peripheral blood. DNA of the CDR3: TGTGCCAGCAGCCCTGGCCGCGGGGGGGCGGAGGATGAGACCCAGTACTTC. This codes for CASSPGRGGAEDETQYF.